Below are 18 T cell receptor beta chains sequenced from a single sample in a study of T-cell reconstitution after alpha-beta-depleted transplantation in children (dated by TCRdb to the mid-2010s). Sample treatment or condition, as interpreted from the label and publication: allogeneic hematopoietic cell transplantation with graft depleted of TCRalphabeta T cells and CD19 B cells. The library was built by means of PCR. The sample was run on an Illumina HiSeq 2500. Molecular barcoding was employed in the preparation of TCR libraries, with unique molecular identifiers being used to normalize TCRbeta repertoire quantification. The public reads were reanalyzed by TCRdb: fastp trimming at Q25, MiXCR alignment, in-frame beta chains only. A single entry per CDR3 protein holds the most common genes and DNA from its merged rows. In this sample the table shows about 110,000 distinct CDR3 sequences, roughly 23% of which occur a single time. Together, the top ten hold over 9.5% of the sample.

The source was PBMCs, mostly from graft donor cells, collected 180 days after TCRalphabeta/CD19-depleted stem cell transplant. The receptor set was obtained from a male patient aged 2-15 years who had a stem cell transplant for chronic granulomatous disease, so the T cells may come from the graft donor.

This clonotype has only a few counts. This rearrangement joins TRBV7-2 to TRBJ2-7; D not certain. Trimming shortened V by 4 bases and J by 1 base, and 5 bases separated the two germline ends. CDR1 and CDR2 from the germline V gene are SGHTA and FQGNSA. This CDR3 is built from 12 residues. CDR3 in DNA: TGTGCCAGCAGCTCCCCTTCCTACGAGCAGTACTTC. It encodes CASSSPSYEQYF.

J is TRBJ2-1 and V is TRBV20-1; TRBD1 agrees at 12 bases. CDR3 length: 16 amino acids. V was pared by 3 bases and J by 12 bases, with 15 bases of the junction left unmatched. In germline, CDR1 is DFQATT, CDR2 SNEGSKA (reference sequence). The CDR3 DNA sequence: TGCAGTGCTAGGGCACCGGGACAGGGGGCGCGCGCCCCGCAGTTCTTC. It yields the protein CSARAPGQGARAPQFF.

This clonotype showed up many times. J is TRBJ2-1 and V is TRBV19; TRBD1 or TRBD2 may be the D gene (6 bases each). The CDR3 totals 13 residues. The germline V gene encodes CDR1 LNHDA and CDR2 SQIVND (reference sequence). V was pared by 6 bases and J by 7 bases, with 13 bases between. The CDR3 sequence is CASRSGGVNEQFF. CDR3 sequence (DNA): TGTGCCAGTAGGTCCGGGGGCGTGAATGAGCAGTTCTTC.

This clonotype came up a few times. The V call is TRBV5-1, the J call TRBJ2-1; perhaps TRBD2 as D (6 bases). The ends were cut back, 4 bases at V and 4 bases at J, with 18 bases in the middle. CDR1 SGHRS and CDR2 YFSETQ come from the germline V gene. This CDR3 has 16 residues. The CDR3 is CASSTPLASGYNEQFF. CDR3 DNA: TGCGCCAGCAGCACCCCACTAGCTTCGGGGTACAATGAGCAGTTCTTC. The full variable domain, completed using reference TRBV5-1 and TRBJ2-1, is KAGVTQTPRYLIKTRGQQVTLSCSPISGHRSVSWYQQTPGQGLQFLFEYFSETQRNKGNFPGRFSGRQFSNSRSEMNVSTLELGDSALYLCASSTPLASGYNEQFFGPGTRLTVL.

The V gene is TRBV5-1, the J gene TRBJ2-5; D unclear. CDR3 length: 14 amino acids. Germline loops: CDR1 SGHRS, CDR2 YFSETQ. Trimming removed 4 bases from V and 2 bases from J, with 12 bases in between. The CDR3 coding sequence is TGCGCCAGCAGCCGCCACGGTTCGCAAGAGACCCAGTACTTC. It translates to CASSRHGSQETQYF. Full variable domain (outside the CDR3, taken from reference TRBV5-1 and TRBJ2-5): KAGVTQTPRYLIKTRGQQVTLSCSPISGHRSVSWYQQTPGQGLQFLFEYFSETQRNKGNFPGRFSGRQFSNSRSEMNVSTLELGDSALYLCASSRHGSQETQYFGPGTRLLVL.

The chain links TRBV28 to TRBJ2-1; 10 bases line up with TRBD2. The V gene end was trimmed by 5 bases and the J gene end by 1 base; junction bases not matched to a gene: 2. The CDR3 extends over 15 amino acids. Per the germline V gene, CDR1 is MDHEN and CDR2 is SYDVKM. CDR3 in DNA: TGTGCCAGCAGTACTAGCGGGATTTCCTACAATGAGCAGTTCTTC. Translation gives CASSTSGISYNEQFF.

The chain combines TRBV5-5 with TRBJ2-7, with a tentative D call TRBD1 (5 bases). Germline V lookup: CDR1 SGHKS, CDR2 YYEKEE (reference sequence). The V end was cut by 3 bases, the J end by 3 bases, with 16 bases between. The CDR3 sequence is 15 residues long. The CDR3 nucleotides read TGTGCCAGCAGCTACCTCTGGACACCCCGCTACGAGCAGTACTTC. Its protein is CASSYLWTPRYEQYF.

At least ten counts were recorded for this clonotype. The chain uses TRBV4-2 and TRBJ2-3, with D possibly being TRBD2 (6 bases). The ends were cut back, 0 bases at V and 2 bases at J, with 15 bases in the middle. This CDR3 contains 17 residues. Germline loops: CDR1 LGHNA, CDR2 YNFKEQ. Here the CDR3 reads CASSQDLAGGYTDTQYF. CDR3 nucleotide sequence: TGTGCCAGCAGCCAAGATCTGGCCGGGGGTTACACAGATACGCAGTATTTT.

In its sample, this clonotype was seen many times. This rearrangement joins TRBV5-5 to TRBJ2-1; 10 bases are a match to TRBD2. The CDR3 covers 16 residues. CDR1 is SGHKS and CDR2 is YYEKEE in the germline V gene (reference sequence). V shed 7 bases and J 4 bases; nucleotides not matched to a gene: 11. For the CDR3, the DNA is TGTGCCAGCGCCGAGTCTAGCGGGAGAGGATACAATGAGCAGTTCTTC. It translates to CASAESSGRGYNEQFF.

Ten or more counts support this clonotype. As DNA, the CDR3 is TGTGCCACAAATAGCGGGAGGACGTCCTACGAGCAGTACTTC. Protein sequence: CATNSGRTSYEQYF. The gene calls are TRBV6-1 and TRBJ2-7, with TRBD2 matching over 10 bases. CDR1 and CDR2 from the germline V gene are MNHNS and SASEGT. CDR3 length: 14 amino acids. After removal of 10 bases from V and 1 base from J, the junction contained 7 bases not matched to a gene.

This clonotype was seen at least ten times. V and J are TRBV20-1 and TRBJ1-5, with TRBD1 identical over 7 bases. V lost 0 bases, J lost 0 bases, and 5 bases stayed unmatched. The CDR3 loop spans 16 amino acids. Germline-derived CDR1 and CDR2 are DFQATT and SNEGSKA (reference sequence). The CDR3 DNA is TGCAGTGCTAGAGATCGTAGGGGGCTTAGCAATCAGCCCCAGCATTTT. Amino acids: CSARDRRGLSNQPQHF.

This clonotype is classed as medium-sized. The V and J genes are TRBV12-3 or TRBV12-4 and TRBJ2-7, with TRBD2 matching over 7 bases. The trim removed 5 bases at V and 6 bases at J, leaving 13 bases unmatched. The CDR3 is 15 amino acids. The CDR3 here is CASSPSGRKLREQYF. As DNA, the CDR3 is TGTGCCAGCAGTCCTAGCGGAAGAAAACTGCGCGAGCAGTACTTC.

This clonotype appeared many times. The V and J genes are TRBV20-1 and TRBJ1-1; 8 positions match TRBD1. Trimming removed 4 bases from V and 5 bases from J; junction bases left unmatched: 9. This CDR3 region has 14 residues. CDR1 is DFQATT and CDR2 is SNEGSKA in the germline V gene (reference sequence). This CDR3 is CSAIDTRGRTEAFF. The CDR3 DNA follows: TGCAGTGCTATAGATACCAGGGGGCGAACTGAAGCTTTCTTT.

This clonotype was seen just once. The CDR3 bases are TGTGCCAGCAGTTACTCGGGCAGCACACTCCAAGAGACCCAGTACTTC. This encodes CASSYSGSTLQETQYF. This chain joins TRBV6-2 or TRBV6-3 and TRBJ2-5; D remains ambiguous. Germline assignment: CDR1 MNHEY and CDR2 SVGEGT. The CDR3 extends over 16 amino acids. V lost 0 bases to trimming and J lost 1 base, with 12 bases between them.

The CDR3 loop reads CASSNGGSYNEQFF. CDR3 DNA sequence: TGCGCCAGCAGCAACGGGGGGTCCTACAATGAGCAGTTCTTC. V gene TRBV10-1 combines with J gene TRBJ2-1, with TRBD2 matching over 7 bases. J was trimmed by 1 base and V by 6 bases; bases with no gene match: 3. The CDR3 has 14 residues. Germline V gene lookup returns CDR1 WNHNN and CDR2 SYGVQD (reference sequence).

The CDR3 loop is CASSPQALLAANTGELFF. For the CDR3, the DNA is TGCGCCAGCAGCCCTCAAGCCCTACTAGCAGCGAACACCGGGGAGCTGTTTTTT. V usage is TRBV5-1 and J usage is TRBJ2-2; perhaps TRBD2 as D (6 bases). With 4 bases removed from V and 0 bases from J, the gap between germline ends came to 19 bases. The CDR3 consists of 18 residues. Germline-derived CDR1 and CDR2 are SGHRS and YFSETQ.

This clonotype was detected only a few times. This chain connects TRBV27 to TRBJ1-1, with D tentatively TRBD1 (5 bases). The CDR3 is 11 amino acids. Deletions cut 7 bases from V and 11 bases from J, with 14 bases between. The V gene's germline CDR1 is MNHEY and CDR2 SMNVEV (reference sequence). The CDR3 DNA reads TGTGCCAGCATCGTCTCTTGGGGGGCTTTCTTT. It translates to CASIVSWGAFF.

To note about this clonotype: A clone one base away is much larger, so this may be a read error. The chain recombines TRBV15 with TRBJ2-6, with 7 bases matching TRBD1. The CDR3 contains 22 residues. Germline CDR1 and CDR2: LNHNV and YYDKDF (reference sequence). CDR3 residues: CATSRDLPRDRFSYSGANGLTF. The CDR3 DNA reads TGTGCCACCAGCAGAGATCTTCCCCGGGACAGATTTTCTTACTCTGGGGCCAACGGCCTGACTTTC. Combining the CDR3 with reference TRBV15 and TRBJ2-6 gives the whole variable domain DAMVIQNPRYQVTQFGKPVTLSCSQTLNHNVMYWYQQKSSQAPKLLFHYYDKDFNNEADTPDNFQSRRPNTSFCFLDIRSPGLGDTAMYLCATSRDLPRDRFSYSGANGLTFGAGSRLTVL.